Shown below are 3 T cell receptor beta chains from a single sample sequenced in a study of blood T cell repertoires in COVID-19. Assay: immunoSEQ multiplex PCR; the TCRdb copy retains only in-frame clones and omits some. The top ten clones hold around 7.3% of a sample with 200,000 to 250,000 clones, 85% to 90% of them seen once. The material sequenced was peripheral blood. All receptors come from a woman in her 70s with active or convalescent COVID-19.

CDR3 amino acids: CASAQGGSQETQYF. CDR3 coding DNA: TGTGCCAGCGCCCAAGGCGGTTCACAAGAGACCCAGTACTTC. The V call is TRBV2, the J call TRBJ2-5; no clear D. Germline V gene data show CDR1 as SNHLY and CDR2 as FYNNEI. This CDR3 is built from 14 residues. Deletions cut 8 bases from V and 2 bases from J, with 15 bases between.

This clone was seen once. This chain uses TRBV6-5 with TRBJ2-3, with TRBD1 matching over 9 bases. The CDR3 has 15 amino acids. The V gene end was trimmed by 2 bases and the J gene end by 3 bases; junction bases not matched to a gene: 3. Germline assignment: CDR1 MNHEY and CDR2 SVGAGI. In DNA, the CDR3 is TGTGCCAGCAGTTACGGGACAGGGACGACAGATACGCAGTATTTT. Its translation: CASSYGTGTTDTQYF.

V is TRBV6-5 and J is TRBJ1-5; TRBD1 matches at 8 bases. Per germline, CDR1 MNHEY and CDR2 SVGAGI. The CDR3 has 15 residues. With V trimmed by 6 bases and J by 3 bases, 7 bases remained unmatched. CDR3 protein: CASRSGTGLNQPQHF. CDR3 in DNA: TGTGCCAGCAGATCTGGGACAGGTCTCAATCAGCCCCAGCATTTT.